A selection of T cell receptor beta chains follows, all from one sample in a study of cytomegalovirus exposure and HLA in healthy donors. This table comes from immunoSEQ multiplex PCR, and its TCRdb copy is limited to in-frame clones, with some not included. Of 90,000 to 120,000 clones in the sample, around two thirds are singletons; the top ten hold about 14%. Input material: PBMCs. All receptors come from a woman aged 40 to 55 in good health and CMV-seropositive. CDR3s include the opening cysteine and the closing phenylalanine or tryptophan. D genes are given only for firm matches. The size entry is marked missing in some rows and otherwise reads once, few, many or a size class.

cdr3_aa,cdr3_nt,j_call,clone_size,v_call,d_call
CAWSGIKRGGSDEQFF,TGTGCCTGGAGTGGTATCAAGCGGGGGGGTTCCGATGAGCAGTTCTTC,TRBJ2-1,few,TRBV30,TRBD2
CASSQERGLYNSPLHF,TGCGCCAGCAGCCAAGAAAGGGGGCTCTATAATTCACCCCTCCACTTT,TRBJ1-6,NA,TRBV4-1,TRBD1
CASSIRGSLTEAFF,TGTGCCAGTAGTATTCGAGGGAGTCTAACTGAAGCTTTCTTT,TRBJ1-1,NA,TRBV19,NA
CASSGQMNTEAFF,TGTGCCAGCAGTGGACAGATGAACACTGAAGCTTTCTTT,TRBJ1-1,NA,TRBV6-5,NA
CAWSSGGDQPQHF,TGTGCCTGGAGCTCAGGGGGAGATCAGCCCCAGCATTTT,TRBJ1-5,NA,TRBV30,TRBD1
CASRLVGTSGNTGELFF,TGTGCCAGCAGGCTAGTCGGGACTAGCGGCAACACCGGGGAGCTGTTTTTT,TRBJ2-2,NA,TRBV27,TRBD2
CASSEATGAYEKLFF,TGTGCCAGCAGTGAGGCGACAGGGGCTTACGAAAAACTGTTTTTT,TRBJ1-4,few,TRBV6-1,TRBD1
CASRSLRVTNEKLFF,TGTGCCAGCCGTTCTTTGAGGGTTACTAATGAAAAACTGTTTTTT,TRBJ1-4,NA,TRBV6-5,NA
CASSQVGGSDGELFF,TGTGCCAGCAGCCAAGTCGGCGGGTCGGACGGGGAGCTGTTTTTT,TRBJ2-2,NA,TRBV4-2,NA
CSARQYGYTF,TGCAGTGCTAGACAATATGGCTACACCTTC,TRBJ1-2,NA,TRBV20-1,NA
CASSYRRGINTGELFF,TGTGCCAGCAGTTACCGCAGGGGGATTAACACCGGGGAGCTGTTTTTT,TRBJ2-2,few,TRBV6-6,TRBD1
CASSQSFQGERPQHF,TGTGCCAGCAGCCAATCGTTCCAGGGTGAGCGTCCCCAGCATTTT,TRBJ1-5,NA,TRBV16,NA
CASSLQQGPPQETQYF,TGTGCCAGCAGCTTACAACAGGGCCCCCCACAAGAGACCCAGTACTTC,TRBJ2-5,NA,TRBV13,NA
CASRKSSGGVSDTQYF,TGTGCCAGCAGGAAATCTAGCGGGGGGGTTTCCGATACGCAGTATTTT,TRBJ2-3,NA,TRBV9,TRBD2
CASSSLPAGNTEAFF,TGTGCCAGCAGCTCCCTCCCCGCGGGGAACACTGAAGCTTTCTTT,TRBJ1-1,NA,TRBV7-9,NA
CASSLGQGAEAFF,TGCGCCAGCAGTCTCGGACAGGGCGCTGAAGCTTTCTTT,TRBJ1-1,once,TRBV10-2,TRBD1
CASREPGLAGTEQFF,TGTGCCAGCAGGGAACCGGGACTAGCTGGTACTGAGCAGTTCTTC,TRBJ2-1,NA,TRBV6-1,TRBD2
CAWSRGGYGYTF,TGTGCCTGGAGTCGGGGGGGCTATGGCTACACCTTC,TRBJ1-2,few,TRBV30,NA
CASSAASGNNQPQHF,TGTGCCAGCAGCGCCGCCTCAGGGAACAATCAGCCCCAGCATTTT,TRBJ1-5,few,TRBV7-2,NA
CASSSQGAYNSPLHF,TGTGCCAGCAGCTCTCAGGGGGCCTATAATTCACCCCTCCACTTT,TRBJ1-6,few,TRBV5-6,TRBD1
CASSLTQGGKLFF,TGTGCCAGCAGCCTGACACAGGGTGGAAAACTGTTTTTT,TRBJ1-4,NA,TRBV7-9,NA
CASSRTRTGPYEQYF,TGTGCCAGCAGTCGAACCCGGACAGGGCCCTACGAGCAGTACTTC,TRBJ2-7,NA,TRBV6-5,TRBD1
CASSYGQGSRYEQYF,TGTGCCAGCAGTTACGGACAGGGAAGTCGCTACGAGCAGTACTTC,TRBJ2-7,once,TRBV6-5,TRBD1
CASRQSVPPTNEKLFF,TGTGCCAGTCGACAGTCAGTCCCGCCAACTAATGAAAAACTGTTTTTT,TRBJ1-4,NA,TRBV19,NA
CASTTGVGTDTQYF,TGTGCCAGTACCACCGGAGTAGGCACAGATACGCAGTATTTT,TRBJ2-3,once,TRBV19,NA
CASSLAPTGTGTSQETQYF,TGTGCCAGCAGCTTAGCGCCTACCGGGACAGGGACGTCCCAAGAGACCCAGTACTTC,TRBJ2-5,few,TRBV7-2,TRBD1
CSVKLAGQGNYGYTF,TGCAGCGTTAAGTTGGCGGGACAGGGCAACTATGGCTACACCTTC,TRBJ1-2,once,TRBV29-1,TRBD1
CASSQGAVLRDTEAFF,TGCGCCAGCAGCCAAGGCGCGGTCTTGAGGGACACTGAAGCTTTCTTT,TRBJ1-1,once,TRBV4-1,NA